Given below is one T cell receptor (beta chain) in context. As originally analysed: Nucleated cell counts were estimated from reference gene primer amplification. The protocol was immunoSEQ multiplex PCR, while the TCRdb copy is restricted to in-frame clones and leaves out a portion. The D gene and trimming were derived from the DNA, and the V and J assignments and clone size from that table. The table has 300,000 or so clones, approximately 82% seen once. Germline V gene lookup returns CDR1 SGHNT and CDR2 YYREEE (reference sequence). The V and J ends lost 4 bases and 2 bases, in that order; junction bases with no gene match: 12. The CDR3 spans 16 residues. This entry belongs to a study of blood T cell repertoires in COVID-19. For the study at large: Specimens from acute and convalescent COVID-19 originated in the United States, Italy and Spain.

This sequence originates from a woman aged 50 to 65 with acute or convalescent COVID-19. Input material: peripheral blood. The chain uses TRBV5-4 and TRBJ2-7, with 7 bases aligning to TRBD2. The CDR3 reads CASSPEAGKPPYEQYF. CDR3 in DNA: TGTGCCAGCAGCCCGGAAGCGGGAAAGCCCCCCTACGAGCAGTACTTC. Full variable domain (missing parts from reference TRBV5-4 and TRBJ2-7): ETGVTQSPTHLIKTRGQQVTLRCSSQSGHNTVSWYQQALGQGPQFIFQYYREEENGRGNFPPRFSGLQFPNYSSELNVNALELDDSALYLCASSPEAGKPPYEQYFGPGTRLTVT.